Sequencing of this T cell receptor beta chain was carried out in a study of graft-versus-host responses after intestinal transplantation. With 4 bases removed from V and 3 bases from J, the gap between germline ends came to 13 bases. In germline, CDR1 is LNHDA, CDR2 SQIVND (reference sequence). There are 15 residues in the CDR3. This clone has a handful of counts. The assay was immunoSEQ multiplex PCR, and TCRdb's table has in-frame clones only and misses some. The table shows roughly 97,000 clones, with 90% occurring only once. The sample was PBMCs, taken about 450 days after intestinal transplant. This chain links TRBV19 with TRBJ1-5, with D perhaps TRBD1 (6 bases). This clonotype was obtained from a human patient who received an intestinal transplant, so some T cells may come from the graft donor. In DNA form, the CDR3 reads TGTGCCAGTAGTACCCTGACAGGCATCAATCAGCCCCAGCATTTT. This gives the protein CASSTLTGINQPQHF.